A selection of T cell receptor beta chains follows, all from one sample in a study of beta chain features in type 1 diabetes. Here immunoSEQ multiplex PCR was the method, and the copy in TCRdb shows in-frame clones only, minus some. The sample records 620,000 or so clones, around a sixth being singletons. The sample consisted of naive CD4+ T cells from blood. Source of these receptors: a man aged 18 to 29 in good health. The CDR3 runs from the conserved cysteine through the conserved F or W. Fields, in order: clone size, J gene, V gene, CDR3 protein. A row's size may be missing; if present it is once, few, many or a size class.

few,TRBJ1-1,TRBV9,CASSNSGGRRAFF
few,TRBJ2-6,TRBV19,CASSMRGSGANVLTF
NA,TRBJ2-3,TRBV4-2,CASSQDGGDSDTQYF
few,TRBJ1-4,TRBV4-2,CASSHRQARDEKLFF
few,TRBJ2-7,TRBV28,CASRSYEQYF
NA,TRBJ1-5,TRBV7-9,CASSLAGRDGGFNQPQHF
NA,TRBJ2-3,TRBV7-3,CASSSQRGRTDTQYF
few,TRBJ2-7,TRBV18,CASSQGLAGVYEQYF
few,TRBJ2-1,TRBV28,CASSRGGSSYNEQFF
few,TRBJ1-2,TRBV5-5,CASSDGLLRSRPNYGYTF
NA,TRBJ1-5,TRBV19,CASSLNGNQPQHF
NA,TRBJ1-6,TRBV10-3,CAISTGGNSPLHF
NA,TRBJ2-5,TRBV27,CASSSRGALQETQYF
NA,TRBJ1-2,TRBV5-6,CASSFRQGTYGYTF
few,TRBJ2-7,TRBV15,CATSQKPGARTYEQYF
few,TRBJ2-1,TRBV29-1,CSAPGINEQFF
few,TRBJ1-2,TRBV15,CATSRDDGRGRGYTF
NA,TRBJ2-7,TRBV6-5,CASSPTAREQYF
few,TRBJ2-2,TRBV6-1,CASSEARTGELFF
NA,TRBJ2-6,TRBV4-3,CASSPGGSGANVLTF
few,TRBJ2-2,TRBV6-5,CASSYLAANTGELFF
once,TRBJ2-7,TRBV11-3,CASSVWTGIYEQYF
NA,TRBJ1-2,TRBV27,CATDDDNYGYTF
NA,TRBJ1-2,TRBV5-1,CASSLGQFGYTF
NA,TRBJ1-1,TRBV6-1,CASSEAGTEAFF
NA,TRBJ1-1,TRBV28,CASSKPGQGKAFF
few,TRBJ1-2,TRBV28,CASRGPSGATFGGYTF
NA,TRBJ2-1,TRBV10-3,CAISAPKPGQGTNEQFF
few,TRBJ1-2,TRBV25-1,CASSERTGLGYTF
few,TRBJ1-5,TRBV7-2,CASSLAGFNQPQHF
few,TRBJ2-7,TRBV7-2,CASTPNLATRRSYEQYF
few,TRBJ2-7,TRBV4-1,CASSQGVFTRSSYEQYF
once,TRBJ1-1,TRBV5-6,CASSLFGKNTEAFF
NA,TRBJ1-2,TRBV6-5,CASSYLTGGSGGYTF
few,TRBJ2-1,TRBV2,CASSEPRTGRMYNEQFF
NA,TRBJ1-2,TRBV5-1,CASSWDRETGGYTF
NA,TRBJ2-4,TRBV28,CASSPVQGWNIQYF
NA,TRBJ1-1,TRBV7-9,CASSSSSTEAFF
NA,TRBJ2-7,TRBV7-9,CASSSMGGGPYEQYF
few,TRBJ2-3,TRBV29-1,CSVDSLAGGDTQYF
NA,TRBJ1-6,TRBV5-4,CASSSTGGDSPLHF
few,TRBJ1-1,TRBV7-9,CASSLTTGGTEAFF
few,TRBJ2-7,TRBV29-1,CSVEDRRGRAYEQYF
NA,TRBJ2-1,TRBV23-1,CASSQSRDTGPNEQFF
few,TRBJ2-5,TRBV28,CASLQDGTVVTQYF
NA,TRBJ1-2,TRBV20-1,CSVAGEGYTF
NA,TRBJ2-1,TRBV19,CASSFTGGRGNEQFF
few,TRBJ2-3,TRBV7-2,CASSLVSGRAADTQYF
NA,TRBJ1-5,TRBV30,CAWSIGGNQPQHF
NA,TRBJ1-4,TRBV4-2,CASSQDRGQLGEKLFF
NA,TRBJ2-7,TRBV6-5,CASSYAGTGDHEQYF
NA,TRBJ2-1,TRBV7-2,CASSLGPTRSSYNEQFF
few,TRBJ2-7,TRBV4-3,CASSQGSGSNYEQYF
few,TRBJ2-1,TRBV14,CASSGLANYNEQFF
NA,TRBJ2-7,TRBV20-1,CSARDLGEQYF
few,TRBJ2-5,TRBV4-3,CASSQNGGETQYF
few,TRBJ1-5,TRBV5-4,CASSRTGDSNQPQHF